A selection of T cell receptor beta chains follows, all from one sample in a study of CXCR3-negative and CXCR3-positive naive CD8 T cells. TCRdb reprocessed the 5' RACE reads and reports one entry per CDR3 protein, with no DNA. The table lists about 63,000 distinct CDR3 sequences. The sample consisted of naive CXCR3+ CD8+ T cells from blood. The receptor source for this set is a human donor in good health. Some clones in this sample may be carry-over from other donors' samples. The CDR3 runs from the conserved cysteine through the conserved F or W. Fields, in order: CDR3 length, J gene, V gene, clone size, CDR3 protein. Clone size is given for some rows only: seen once, a few or many times, or a class if the clone is expanded.

14 TRBJ2-2 TRBV28 NA CASSAGRNTGELFF
18 TRBJ1-4 TRBV7-9 NA CASSLATQTRGRNEKLFF
14 TRBJ2-5 TRBV12-2 NA CASRLAGPQETQYF
15 TRBJ2-7 TRBV28 NA CASSAGEGGSYEQYF
16 TRBJ2-4 TRBV20-1 NA CSLGLAGGLAKNIQYF
15 TRBJ2-1 TRBV28 NA CASSLGLAGLNEQFF
16 TRBJ2-3 TRBV29-1 NA CSVRLPGTGVVDTQYF
15 TRBJ2-2 TRBV29-1 NA CSVEEGQAGTGELFF
16 TRBJ2-7 TRBV4-1 NA CASSQDRTGPRDEQYF
11 TRBJ2-2 TRBV23-1 NA CASSLRLSCFF
13 TRBJ2-1 TRBV29-1 NA CSVEAGQGNEQFF
15 TRBJ2-7 TRBV4-1 NA CASSLIDIGSGEQYF
15 TRBJ1-5 TRBV20-1 NA CSARVLGHEEQPQHF
14 TRBJ2-3 TRBV29-1 NA CSGTGDFGTDTQYF
14 TRBJ1-1 TRBV4-1 medium-sized CASSQIGGNTEAFF
17 TRBJ2-3 TRBV6-6 NA CASRFIPGQGLLDTQYF
11 TRBJ2-7 TRBV7-8 NA CASSLMNEQYF
14 TRBJ2-7 TRBV29-1 NA CSVHRTSGRPEQYF
14 TRBJ2-7 TRBV7-9 NA CASSLVGPTGEQYF
16 TRBJ2-7 TRBV7-2 NA CASSLAGTGVGYEQYF
16 TRBJ1-1 TRBV28 NA CASSLSGSSASTEAFF
16 TRBJ2-3 TRBV6-2/TRBV6-3 NA CASSEVPGEGTDTQYF
15 TRBJ2-1 TRBV15 NA CATSGDAGSYNEQFF
14 TRBJ2-7 TRBV7-2 NA CASSLIYTSYEQYF
14 TRBJ2-2 TRBV6-2/TRBV6-3 NA CASSTGTEAGELFF
15 TRBJ2-5 TRBV29-1 NA CSVLLEGGSEETQYF
15 TRBJ2-7 TRBV20-1 NA CSARPRDRVHHEQYF
17 TRBJ2-2 TRBV20-1 NA CSARDLQTAKNTGELFF
15 TRBJ2-3 TRBV5-1 NA CASSSWGSSTDTQYF
15 TRBJ2-3 TRBV24-1 NA CATSDLNILTDTQYF
15 TRBJ2-6 TRBV6-2/TRBV6-3 NA CASSPVSSGANVLTF
18 TRBJ2-2 TRBV6-6 NA CASSPGLAGGPDTGELFF
15 TRBJ1-1 TRBV11-2 NA CASSLVLGANTEAFF